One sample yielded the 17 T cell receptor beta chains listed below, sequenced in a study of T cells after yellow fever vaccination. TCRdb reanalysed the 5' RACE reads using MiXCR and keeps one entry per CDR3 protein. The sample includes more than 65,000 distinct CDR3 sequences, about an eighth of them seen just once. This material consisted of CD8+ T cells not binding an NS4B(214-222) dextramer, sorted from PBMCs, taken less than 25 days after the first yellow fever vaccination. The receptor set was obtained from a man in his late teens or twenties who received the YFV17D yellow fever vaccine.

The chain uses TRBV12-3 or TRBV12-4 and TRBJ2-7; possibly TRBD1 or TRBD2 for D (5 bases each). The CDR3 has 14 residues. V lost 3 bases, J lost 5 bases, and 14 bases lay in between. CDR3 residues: CASSFRGDGNEQYF. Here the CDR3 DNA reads TGTGCCAGCAGTTTTCGAGGGGATGGTAACGAGCAGTACTTC.

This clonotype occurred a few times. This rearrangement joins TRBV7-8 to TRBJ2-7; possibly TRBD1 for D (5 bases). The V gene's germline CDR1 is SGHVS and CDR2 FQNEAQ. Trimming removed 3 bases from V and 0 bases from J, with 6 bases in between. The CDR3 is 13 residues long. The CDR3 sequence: CASSFDSSYEQYV. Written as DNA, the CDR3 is TGTGCCAGCAGCTTTGACAGCTCCTACGAGCAGTACGTC.

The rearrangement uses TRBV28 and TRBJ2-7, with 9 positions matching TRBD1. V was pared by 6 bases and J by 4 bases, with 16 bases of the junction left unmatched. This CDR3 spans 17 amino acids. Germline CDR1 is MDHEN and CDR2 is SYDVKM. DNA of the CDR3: TGTGCCAGCAGAGGGTTCCGGGACAGGGTGCTTCCGTACGAGCAGTACGTC. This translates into CASRGFRDRVLPYEQYV.

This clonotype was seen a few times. In DNA form, the CDR3 reads TGTGCCAGCAGCTTCGGGGGGCCTATACCCGGGGAGCTGTTTTTT. It is translated as CASSFGGPIPGELFF. This sequence joins TRBV5-4 and TRBJ2-2, with a possible D match to TRBD2 (7 bases). Trimming cost V 2 bases and J 6 bases, with 14 bases left between them. Germline V gene lookup returns CDR1 SGHNT and CDR2 YYREEE (reference sequence). The CDR3 loop spans 15 amino acids.

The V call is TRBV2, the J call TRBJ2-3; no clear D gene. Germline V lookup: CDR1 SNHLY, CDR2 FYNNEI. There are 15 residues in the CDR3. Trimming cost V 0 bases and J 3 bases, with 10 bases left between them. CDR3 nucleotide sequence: TGTGCCAGCAGTGAAGCGCTCGACACTACAGATACGCAGTATTTT. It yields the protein CASSEALDTTDTQYF.

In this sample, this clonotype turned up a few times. CDR3 sequence reads: CSVVWGVRGVYNEQFF. The CDR3 nucleotides read TGCAGCGTTGTATGGGGAGTTAGGGGGGTTTACAATGAGCAGTTCTTC. The rearrangement uses TRBV29-1 and TRBJ2-1, with D perhaps assigned TRBD1 or TRBD2 (6 bases each). The CDR3 is 16 residues long. The V end was cut by 4 bases, the J end by 4 bases, with 20 bases between. Germline CDR1 is SQVTM and CDR2 is ANQGSEA.

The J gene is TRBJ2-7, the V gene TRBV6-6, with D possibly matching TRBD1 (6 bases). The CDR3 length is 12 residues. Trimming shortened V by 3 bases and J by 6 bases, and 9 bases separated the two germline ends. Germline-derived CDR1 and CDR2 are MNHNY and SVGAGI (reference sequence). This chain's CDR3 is CASSYTGTEQYV. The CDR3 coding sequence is TGTGCCAGCAGTTATACAGGGACCGAGCAGTACGTC.

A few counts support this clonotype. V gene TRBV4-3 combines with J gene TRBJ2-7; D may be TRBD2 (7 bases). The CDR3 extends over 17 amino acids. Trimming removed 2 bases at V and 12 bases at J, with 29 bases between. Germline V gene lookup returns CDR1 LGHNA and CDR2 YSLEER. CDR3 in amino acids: CASSQQRSVLGGPPLYF. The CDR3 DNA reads TGCGCCAGCAGCCAACAGAGGAGTGTTCTGGGGGGGCCCCCTTTGTACTTC.

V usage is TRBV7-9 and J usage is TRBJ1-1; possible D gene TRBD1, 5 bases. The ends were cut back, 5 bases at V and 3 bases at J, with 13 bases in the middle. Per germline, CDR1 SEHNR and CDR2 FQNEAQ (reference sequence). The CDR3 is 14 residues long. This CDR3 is CASSPRGGYTEAFF. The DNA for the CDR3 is TGTGCCAGCAGCCCCCGGGGGGGGTACACTGAAGCTTTCTTT.

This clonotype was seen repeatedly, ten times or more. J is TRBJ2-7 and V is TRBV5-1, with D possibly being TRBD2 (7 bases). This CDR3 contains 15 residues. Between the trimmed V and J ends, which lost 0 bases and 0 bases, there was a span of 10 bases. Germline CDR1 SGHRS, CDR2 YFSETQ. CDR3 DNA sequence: TGCGCCAGCAGCTTGGACGGGGGGCTCTCCTACGAGCAGTACGTC. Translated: CASSLDGGLSYEQYV.

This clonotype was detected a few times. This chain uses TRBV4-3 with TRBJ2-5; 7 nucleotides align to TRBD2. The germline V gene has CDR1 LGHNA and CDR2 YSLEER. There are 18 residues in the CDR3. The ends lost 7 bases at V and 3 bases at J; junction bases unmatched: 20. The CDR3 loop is CASIPGREGTTQKETQYF. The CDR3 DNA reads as TGCGCCAGCATCCCCGGCCGGGAAGGGACTACCCAAAAAGAGACCCAGTACTTC.

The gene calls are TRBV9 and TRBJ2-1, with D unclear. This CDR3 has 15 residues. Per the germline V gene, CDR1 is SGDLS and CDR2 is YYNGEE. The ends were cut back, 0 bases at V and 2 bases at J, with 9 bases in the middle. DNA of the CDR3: TGTGCCAGCAGCGTAGGTCTAGTCGCCTACAATGAGCAGTTCTTC. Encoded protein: CASSVGLVAYNEQFF.

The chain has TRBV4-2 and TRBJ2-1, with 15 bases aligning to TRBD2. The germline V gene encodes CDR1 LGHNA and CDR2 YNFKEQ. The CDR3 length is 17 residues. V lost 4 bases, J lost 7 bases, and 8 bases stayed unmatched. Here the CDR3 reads CASSPWTSGGADNEQFF. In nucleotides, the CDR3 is TGTGCCAGCAGCCCTTGGACTAGCGGGGGGGCAGATAATGAGCAGTTCTTC.

In DNA form, the CDR3 reads TGTGCCAGCTGCCGTAACCAGAACAGGGGAATGTCTGGGGCCAACGTCCTGACTTTC. Amino acid sequence: CASCRNQNRGMSGANVLTF. The chain combines TRBV6-2 or TRBV6-3 with TRBJ2-6; 7 nucleotides match TRBD1. The V and J ends lost 8 bases and 1 base, in that order; junction bases with no gene match: 17. This CDR3 comprises 19 residues. Germline values: CDR1 MNHEY, CDR2 SVGEGT.

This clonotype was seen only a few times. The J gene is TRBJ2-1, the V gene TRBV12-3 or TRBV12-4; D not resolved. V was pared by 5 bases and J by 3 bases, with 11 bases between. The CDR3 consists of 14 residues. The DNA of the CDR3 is TGTGCCAGCAGTGCCGGATGGGGCTACAATGAGCAGTTCTTC. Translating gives CASSAGWGYNEQFF.

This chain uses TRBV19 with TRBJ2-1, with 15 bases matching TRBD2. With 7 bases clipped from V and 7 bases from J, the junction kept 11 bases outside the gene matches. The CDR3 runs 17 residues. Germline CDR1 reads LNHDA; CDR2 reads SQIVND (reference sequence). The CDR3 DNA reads TGTGCCAGTAAAAGGACTAGCGGGGGGGCCTTGTCAAATGAGCAGTTCTTC. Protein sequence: CASKRTSGGALSNEQFF.

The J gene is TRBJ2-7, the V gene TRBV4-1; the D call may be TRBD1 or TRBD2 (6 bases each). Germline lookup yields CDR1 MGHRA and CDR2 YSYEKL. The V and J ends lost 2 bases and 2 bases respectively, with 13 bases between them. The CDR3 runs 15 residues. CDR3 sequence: CASSQFLGGTYEQYV. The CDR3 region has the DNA TGCGCCAGCAGCCAATTCCTAGGGGGGACCTACGAGCAGTACGTC.